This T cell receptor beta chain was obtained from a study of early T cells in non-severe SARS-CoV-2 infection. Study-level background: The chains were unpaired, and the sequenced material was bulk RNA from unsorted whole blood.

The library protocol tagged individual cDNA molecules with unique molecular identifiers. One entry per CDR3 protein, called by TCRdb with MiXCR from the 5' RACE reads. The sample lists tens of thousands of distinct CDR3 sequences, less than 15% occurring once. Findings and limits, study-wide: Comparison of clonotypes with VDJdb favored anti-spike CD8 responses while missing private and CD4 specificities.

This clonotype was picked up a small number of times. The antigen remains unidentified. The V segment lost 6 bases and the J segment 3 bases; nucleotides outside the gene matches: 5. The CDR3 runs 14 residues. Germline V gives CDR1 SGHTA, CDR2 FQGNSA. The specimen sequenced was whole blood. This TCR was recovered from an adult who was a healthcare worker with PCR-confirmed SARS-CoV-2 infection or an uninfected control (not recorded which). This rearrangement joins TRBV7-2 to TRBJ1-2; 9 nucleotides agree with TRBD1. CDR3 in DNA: TGTGCCAGCAGGCGGGACAGGGAGGACTATGGCTACACCTTC. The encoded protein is CASRRDREDYGYTF.